Shown below are 8 T cell receptor beta chains from a single sample sequenced in a study of blood T cell repertoires in COVID-19. The repertoire was sequenced with immunoSEQ multiplex PCR; TCRdb's copy has only in-frame clones and lacks some. The table shows 150,000 to 200,000 clones, with around 83% occurring only once. Material: PBMCs or T cells enriched from blood (not recorded which). The receptors were gathered from a man in his forties or fifties who had recovered from COVID-19.

V and J are TRBV9 and TRBJ1-3, with D uncertain. The CDR3 has 12 amino acids. V lost 3 bases to trimming and J lost 8 bases, with 9 bases between them. Germline V lookup: CDR1 SGDLS, CDR2 YYNGEE. DNA for the CDR3: TGTGCCAGCAGCGCCTTTGAGGACACCATATATTTT. It translates to CASSAFEDTIYF.

This clone came up a few times. DNA of the CDR3: TGTGCCAGCAGTGGGGGGGTTCTGAAGGGCTACACCTTC. Amino acid sequence: CASSGGVLKGYTF. V and J are TRBV2 and TRBJ1-2; a weak D match, TRBD1 (5 bases). The CDR3 covers 13 residues. Per germline, CDR1 SNHLY and CDR2 FYNNEI. V shed 4 bases and J shed 8 bases, with 14 bases lying between them.

The chain employs TRBV28 and TRBJ1-5; D not resolved. From germline, CDR1 is MDHEN and CDR2 SYDVKM. This CDR3 has 15 amino acids. With 5 bases removed from V and 3 bases from J, the gap between germline ends came to 14 bases. In nucleotides, the CDR3 is TGTGCCAGCAGTGCCGCCGGGCGGGACAATCAGCCCCAGCATTTT. It yields the protein CASSAAGRDNQPQHF.

Notes on this clone: Other DNA sequences from this sample encode an identical CDR3 as well. The chain uses TRBV5-4 and TRBJ2-2, with D uncertain. The germline V gene encodes CDR1 SGHNT and CDR2 YYREEE (reference sequence). The CDR3 consists of 13 residues. The V end lost 0 bases, the J end lost 5 bases, and 5 bases lay between the germline ends. The CDR3 sequence: CASSLAGTGELFF. The CDR3 DNA reads TGTGCCAGCAGCTTGGCCGGGACCGGGGAGCTGTTTTTT.

The chain couples TRBV30 to TRBJ1-6, with a tentative D call TRBD1 (6 bases). The CDR3 is 15 amino acids. V lost 7 bases, J lost 4 bases, and 17 bases lay in between. CDR1 GTSNPN and CDR2 SVGIG come from the germline V gene (reference sequence). The CDR3 sequence is CALTSFGQYNSPLHF. The CDR3 DNA is TGTGCCTTGACGTCCTTCGGACAGTATAATTCACCCCTCCACTTT.

The gene calls are TRBV18 and TRBJ2-2; tentatively, D is TRBD1 (5 bases). CDR1 and CDR2 (germline): KGHSH, LQKENI. The CDR3 length is 16 residues. V lost 6 bases, J lost 5 bases, and 19 bases lay in between. The CDR3 protein is CASSPLETGETGELFF. The CDR3 region has the DNA TGTGCCAGCTCGCCATTGGAAACAGGTGAAACCGGGGAGCTGTTTTTT.

J is TRBJ2-7 and V is TRBV4-1; 9 bases line up with TRBD2. Germline V gene lookup returns CDR1 MGHRA and CDR2 YSYEKL. J lost 1 base, V lost 3 bases, and 1 base had no gene match. The CDR3 spans 14 residues. The CDR3 loop reads CASSQAGGSYEQYF. For the CDR3, the DNA is TGCGCCAGCAGCCAGGCGGGGGGGTCCTACGAGCAGTACTTC.

This clone turned up a few times. The chain carries TRBV28 and TRBJ2-7; the D gene is possibly TRBD2 (6 bases). CDR3 length: 14 residues. Germline CDR1 and CDR2: MDHEN and SYDVKM. Between the trimmed V and J ends, which lost 8 bases and 6 bases, there was a span of 20 bases. The CDR3 is CASRRGLRIGEQYF. The CDR3 DNA reads as TGTGCCAGCCGAAGGGGACTCCGGATCGGCGAGCAGTACTTC. The full variable domain, with the rest looked up from reference TRBV28 and TRBJ2-7, is DVKVTQSSRYLVKRTGEKVFLECVQDMDHENMFWYRQDPGLGLRLIYFSYDVKMKEKGDIPEGYSVSREKKERFSLILESASTNQTSMYLCASRRGLRIGEQYFGPGTRLTVT.